This TCR beta chain was recovered during a study of technical replicates of blood from a few donors (TCRdb year 2017). The method was the immunoSEQ multiplex PCR assay. Drawn from immuneACCESS, this table holds only the in-frame rearrangements with V and J called that TCRdb kept. Clones are partly lost; checked studies trace under half to an unresolved V gene and leave the rest unexplained. This sample has under 80,000 clones in its table, and roughly nine tenths of those were observed once. 4.5% to 5% of the sample is held by the ten biggest clonotypes. CDR1 is given as LNHDA and CDR2 as SQIVND, both from the germline V gene (reference sequence). Including the terminal cysteine and phenylalanine, the CDR3 comprises 15 residues. CDR3 DNA only is kept here, 45 bases in frame from base 1. Relative to germline, V is 5 bases shorter and J is 2 bases shorter, with 15 bases between their ends. Regarding this clone: The antigen this receptor binds is unknown. Nothing much larger sits one base from this clone, and base qualities are not available.

The source of this sequence is a human donor in good health. Some clones in this sample may be carry-over from other donors' samples. The V and J segments used are TRBV19 and TRBJ2-5, with TRBD2 as a weak D call on 6 bases. The sample comprised PBMCs. The sequenced DNA: TGTGCCAGTAGTCTTGACCCCGGGAGTCAAGAGACCCAGTACTTC. The encoded protein is CASSLDPGSQETQYF.